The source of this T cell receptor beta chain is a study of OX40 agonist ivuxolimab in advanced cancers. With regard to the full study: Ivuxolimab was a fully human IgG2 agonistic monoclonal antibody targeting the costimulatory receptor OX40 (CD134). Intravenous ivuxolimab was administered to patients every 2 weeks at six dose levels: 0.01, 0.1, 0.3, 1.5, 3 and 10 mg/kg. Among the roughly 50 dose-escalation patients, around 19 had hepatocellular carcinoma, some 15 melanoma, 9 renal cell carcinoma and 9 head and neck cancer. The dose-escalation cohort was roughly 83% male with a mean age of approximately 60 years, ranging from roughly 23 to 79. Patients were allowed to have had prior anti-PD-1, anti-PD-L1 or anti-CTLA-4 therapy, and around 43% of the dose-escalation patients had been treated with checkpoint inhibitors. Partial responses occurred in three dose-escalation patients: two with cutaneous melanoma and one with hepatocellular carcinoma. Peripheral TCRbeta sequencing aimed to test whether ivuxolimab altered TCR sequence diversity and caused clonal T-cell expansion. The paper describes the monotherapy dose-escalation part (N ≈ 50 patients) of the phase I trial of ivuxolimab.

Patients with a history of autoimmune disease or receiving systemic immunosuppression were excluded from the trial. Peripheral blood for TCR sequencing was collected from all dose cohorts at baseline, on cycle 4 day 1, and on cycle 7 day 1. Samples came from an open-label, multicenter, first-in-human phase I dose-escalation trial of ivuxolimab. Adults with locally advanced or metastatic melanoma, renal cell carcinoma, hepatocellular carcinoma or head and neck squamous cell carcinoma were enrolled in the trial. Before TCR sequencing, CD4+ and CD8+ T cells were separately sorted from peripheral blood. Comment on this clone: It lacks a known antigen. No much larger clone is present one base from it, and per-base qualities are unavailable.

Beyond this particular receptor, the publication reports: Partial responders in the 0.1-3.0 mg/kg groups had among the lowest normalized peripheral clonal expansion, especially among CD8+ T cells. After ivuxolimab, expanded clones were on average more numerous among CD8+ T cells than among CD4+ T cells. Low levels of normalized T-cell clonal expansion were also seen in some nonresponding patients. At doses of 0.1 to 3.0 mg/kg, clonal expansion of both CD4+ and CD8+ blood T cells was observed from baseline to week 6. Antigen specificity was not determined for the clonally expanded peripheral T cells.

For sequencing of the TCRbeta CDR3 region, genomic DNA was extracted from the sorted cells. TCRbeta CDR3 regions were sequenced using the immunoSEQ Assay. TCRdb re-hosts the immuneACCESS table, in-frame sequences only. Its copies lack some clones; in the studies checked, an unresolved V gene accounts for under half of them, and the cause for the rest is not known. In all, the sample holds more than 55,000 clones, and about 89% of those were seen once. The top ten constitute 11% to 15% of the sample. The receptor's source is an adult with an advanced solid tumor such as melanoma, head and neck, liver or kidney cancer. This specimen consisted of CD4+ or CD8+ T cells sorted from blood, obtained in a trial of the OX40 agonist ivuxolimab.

The CDR3 protein sequence reads: CASSLGRDGYTF. DNA sequence: TGTGCCAGCAGCTTAGGGCGGGATGGCTACACCTTC. Recombination connected TRBV7-2 to TRBJ1-2; no confident D gene assignment can be made. A distance of 6 bases separates the germline ends of V and J, which lose 1 base and 6 bases respectively. The CDR3 runs 12 amino acids, cysteine and phenylalanine included. Only the CDR3 part of the read is kept: 36 bases, read in frame from the first base. Per the germline V gene, SGHTA is the CDR1 and FQGNSA is the CDR2.